This TCR beta chain was sequenced in a study of shared clonotypes between healthy human individuals. Across several immunoSEQ plates, the genomic DNA of each subset was split evenly. The protocol was immunoSEQ multiplex PCR, while the TCRdb copy is restricted to in-frame clones and leaves out a portion. Counted here are roughly 760,000 clones, around two thirds occurring once; the ten biggest clones make up over 1.5%. V was shortened by 8 bases and J by 0 bases, with 32 bases between the two germline ends. The CDR3 consists of 21 residues. Study results and limitations: A few donors held around 5% of naive CD4 clonotypes in common. Specimens sampled were limited to blood, with tissue repertoires likely differing.

Note on this clone: As yet, its antigen is unknown.

This sequence was found in a woman aged 25 to 39 in good health. Sequenced input: memory CD4+ T cells sorted from blood. Subset noted: CD45RA-negative fraction. The chain recombines TRBV23-1 with TRBJ1-3, with D perhaps matching TRBD1 (5 bases). TRBV23-1 is flagged as an ORF with uncertain function. Written as DNA, the CDR3 is TGCGCCAGCTCACTGGGGCACTTCACCGTCTTGTTCCCTAACTCTGGAAACACCATATATTTT. Encoded protein: CASSLGHFTVLFPNSGNTIYF.